This is a list of T cell receptor beta chains from one sample in a study of T cells in Graves' hyperthyroidism and ophthalmopathy. Each CDR3 protein is one row after TCRdb ran MiXCR on the multiplex PCR reads. This sample has about 350,000 distinct CDR3 sequences, with 15% to 20% found just once. Sequencing was performed on blood. The source of these receptors is a middle-aged woman with Graves' ophthalmopathy. The CDR3 runs from the conserved cysteine through the conserved F or W. D genes are given only for firm matches. Only some rows state a clone size, as once, few, many or a class for expanded clones.

clone_size,j_call,v_call,d_call,cdr3_aa,cdr3_nt
few,TRBJ2-4,TRBV3-1,-,CASSQGPILAKNIQYF,TGTGCCAGCAGCCAAGGACCGATATTAGCCAAAAACATTCAGTACTTC
-,TRBJ1-2,TRBV28,-,CASSLSWGHYGYTF,TGTGCCAGCAGTTTATCATGGGGGCACTATGGCTACACCTTC
-,TRBJ1-5,TRBV18,-,CASSPGQGGVNQPQHF,TGTGCCAGCTCACCAGGCCAGGGAGGGGTCAATCAGCCCCAGCATTTT
-,TRBJ1-2,TRBV30,TRBD1,CAWSVTGVSGYTF,TGTGCCTGGAGTGTAACAGGGGTGTCTGGCTACACCTTC
many,TRBJ1-5,TRBV19,-,CASRNRTVSNQPQHF,TGTGCCAGTAGAAATCGGACAGTTAGCAATCAGCCCCAGCATTTT
many,TRBJ1-5,TRBV28,-,CATKKDAVFNQPQHF,TGTGCCACAAAAAAAGACGCCGTATTCAATCAGCCCCAGCATTTT
many,TRBJ2-5,TRBV12-3/TRBV12-4,TRBD1,CASSFRTDREQETQYF,TGTGCCAGCAGTTTTAGGACCGACAGGGAACAAGAGACCCAGTACTTC
many,TRBJ1-2,TRBV6-1,-,CASSVIFYGYTF,TGTGCCAGCAGTGTGATATTCTATGGCTACACCTTC
few,TRBJ1-2,TRBV3-1,-,CASSQRKNYGYTF,TGTGCCAGCAGTCAAAGAAAAAACTATGGCTACACCTTC
many,TRBJ2-2,TRBV11-1,TRBD2,CASSSLSGSKDGELFF,TGTGCCAGCAGCTCGCTTAGCGGGAGTAAGGACGGGGAGCTGTTTTTT
many,TRBJ1-5,TRBV29-1,-,CSAGEGKYEPQHF,TGCAGCGCTGGGGAAGGGAAGTATGAGCCCCAGCATTTT
-,TRBJ2-5,TRBV6-2/TRBV6-3,-,CASSGVSETQYF,TGTGCCAGCAGTGGGGTATCGGAGACCCAGTACTTC
many,TRBJ2-7,TRBV7-2,-,CASSLGQVRSYEQYF,TGTGCCAGCAGCTTAGGACAGGTCCGCTCCTACGAGCAGTACTTC
-,TRBJ1-5,TRBV2,TRBD1,CASKPGMGQGVHQPQHF,TGTGCCAGCAAACCAGGGATGGGACAGGGGGTCCATCAGCCCCAGCATTTT
few,TRBJ2-7,TRBV7-2,TRBD1,CASSAYRGLDEQYF,TGTGCCAGCAGCGCATACAGGGGGCTAGACGAGCAGTACTTC
many,TRBJ2-6,TRBV6-2/TRBV6-3,-,CASSPRGATGANVLTF,TGTGCCAGCAGTCCACGGGGCGCGACTGGGGCCAACGTCCTGACTTTC
-,TRBJ1-2,TRBV6-5,-,CASSYEQASSNYGYTF,TGTGCCAGCAGTTACGAGCAGGCCTCCTCTAACTATGGCTACACCTTC
many,TRBJ1-5,TRBV6-2/TRBV6-3,TRBD1,CASSYRGQGIRSNQPQHF,TGTGCCAGCAGTTACCGGGGACAGGGGATAAGGAGCAATCAGCCCCAGCATTTT
many,TRBJ1-5,TRBV20-1,-,CSARDQGFYQPQHF,TGCAGTGCTAGAGATCAAGGGTTTTATCAGCCCCAGCATTTT
-,TRBJ2-7,TRBV28,TRBD1,CASSKHGTGLYEQYF,TGTGCCAGCAGCAAGCACGGGACAGGGCTCTACGAGCAGTACTTC
many,TRBJ2-7,TRBV12-3/TRBV12-4,TRBD2,CASSSGTYEQYF,TGTGCCAGCAGTAGCGGGACCTACGAGCAGTACTTC
many,TRBJ1-1,TRBV12-3/TRBV12-4,TRBD1,CASSLVPGGGEAFF,TGTGCCAGCAGTTTGGTTCCAGGGGGTGGTGAAGCTTTCTTT
once,TRBJ2-5,TRBV6-2/TRBV6-3,-,CASRRRPSETQYF,TGTGCCAGCAGGCGGCGGCCCTCAGAGACCCAGTACTTC
many,TRBJ2-7,TRBV20-1,-,CSATAVVLSSYEQYF,TGCAGTGCTACCGCCGTGGTCTTGAGCTCCTACGAGCAGTACTTC
many,TRBJ2-7,TRBV24-1,-,CATRKTRSSYEQYF,TGTGCCACCAGGAAGACCCGCTCCTCCTACGAGCAGTACTTC
many,TRBJ2-7,TRBV20-1,TRBD2,CSAFRGTSGASTYEQYF,TGCAGTGCCTTTCGCGGGACTAGCGGAGCTTCAACCTACGAGCAGTACTTC
many,TRBJ1-5,TRBV28,-,CASNRQRNQPQHF,TGTGCCAGCAACCGACAGAGGAATCAGCCCCAGCATTTT
-,TRBJ1-1,TRBV12-5,-,CASGLGQGLNTEAFF,TGTGCTAGTGGTTTGGGGCAGGGGCTGAACACTGAAGCTTTCTTT
few,TRBJ1-1,TRBV19,-,CASSIQGGHTEAFF,TGTGCCAGTAGTATACAAGGAGGGCACACTGAAGCTTTCTTT
many,TRBJ2-7,TRBV12-3/TRBV12-4,-,CASSLGPDNEQYF,TGTGCCAGCAGCCTCGGACCCGATAACGAGCAGTACTTC
many,TRBJ1-1,TRBV5-4,TRBD1,CASSFGTGVATEAFF,TGTGCCAGCAGTTTCGGGACAGGGGTCGCCACTGAAGCTTTCTTT
-,TRBJ1-2,TRBV20-1,-,CSARVLSTIYGYNF,TGCAGTGCTAGAGTCCTGTCGACAATCTATGGCTACAACTTC
-,TRBJ2-1,TRBV11-2,TRBD2,CASSFGRASYNEQFF,TGTGCCAGCAGTTTCGGGAGGGCCAGCTACAATGAGCAGTTCTTC
-,TRBJ2-5,TRBV12-3/TRBV12-4,TRBD1,CASNRGPLQETQYF,TGTGCCAGCAACAGGGGGCCATTACAAGAGACCCAGTACTTC
once,TRBJ2-7,TRBV6-1,TRBD1,CASRLQGTYEQYF,TGTGCCAGCAGACTACAGGGGACCTACGAGCAGTACTTC
many,TRBJ1-5,TRBV28,TRBD1,CASSPGTGGFNQPQHF,TGTGCCAGCAGTCCGGGGACAGGGGGTTTCAATCAGCCCCAGCATTTT
many,TRBJ2-2,TRBV12-3/TRBV12-4,TRBD2,CASSPSGRVGELFF,TGTGCCAGCAGCCCGAGCGGGAGAGTCGGGGAGCTGTTTTTT
-,TRBJ2-7,TRBV6-5,TRBD2,CASSYSAGGFYEQYF,TGTGCCAGCAGTTACTCGGCGGGGGGCTTCTACGAGCAGTACTTC
many,TRBJ1-1,TRBV7-9,-,CASSRDPQLNTEAFF,TGTGCCAGCAGCCGCGACCCACAGCTGAACACTGAAGCTTTCTTT
-,TRBJ1-6,TRBV12-3/TRBV12-4,-,CASSPDGEGNSPLHF,TGTGCCAGCAGCCCGGACGGGGAGGGGAATTCACCCCTCCACTTT